This entry describes one TCR beta chain. TCRdb keeps only in-frame clones here, not all; method: immunoSEQ multiplex PCR. The sample holds about 260,000 clones, roughly 87% seen once. This sample was taken from a study of cytomegalovirus exposure and HLA in healthy donors. With 4 bases clipped from V and 1 base from J, the junction kept 3 bases outside the gene matches. The CDR3 runs 15 residues. CDR1 SGDLS and CDR2 YYNGEE come from the germline V gene. The chain recombines TRBV9 with TRBJ1-5; TRBD1 aligns across 9 bases. Input material: PBMCs. This clonotype originated in a woman in her twenties or thirties in good health and CMV-seronegative. CDR3 in amino acids: CASSPQGASNQPQHF. The CDR3 region has the DNA TGTGCCAGCAGCCCACAGGGGGCCAGCAATCAGCCCCAGCATTTT.